These 16 T cell receptor beta chains originate from one sample sequenced in a study of CD4 T cells in relation to SARS-CoV-2 and coronaviruses. This table comes from immunoSEQ multiplex PCR, and its TCRdb copy is limited to in-frame clones, with some not included. The table lists over 25,000 clones, about three quarters of them singletons, with roughly 14% in the top ten. Before the COVID-19 pandemic, during about 2010-2018, CD4+ T cells were taken from unexposed donors. Isolation of CD4+ T cells took place after about 9 days in culture. Their antigens remain unidentified. Material for sequencing was CD4+ T cells from PBMCs, cultured in vitro. These receptors were obtained from a human donor in good health.

J is TRBJ2-7 and V is TRBV4-1; D possibly corresponds to TRBD2 (7 bases). Trimming pared 8 bases from V and 0 bases from J, leaving 17 bases between. The CDR3 is 15 amino acids. From germline, CDR1 is MGHRA and CDR2 YSYEKL. CDR3 residues: CASRRGGLSSYEQYF. CDR3 nucleotide sequence: TGCGCCAGCCGACGCGGGGGCCTCAGCTCCTACGAGCAGTACTTC.

V gene TRBV9 combines with J gene TRBJ2-6, with 10 bases identical to TRBD1. Germline CDR1 is SGDLS and CDR2 is YYNGEE. The CDR3 covers 17 residues. Losses at the gene ends were 4 bases for V and 4 bases for J; bases not matched to a gene: 8. The CDR3: CASSTRQGAAGANVLTF. CDR3 DNA sequence: TGTGCCAGCAGCACGAGACAGGGGGCGGCGGGGGCCAACGTCCTGACTTTC. The entire variable domain, with the rest obtained from reference TRBV9 and TRBJ2-6, is as follows: DSGVTQTPKHLITATGQRVTLRCSPRSGDLSVYWYQQSLDQGLQFLIQYYNGEERAKGNILERFSAQQFPDLHSELNLSSLELGDSALYFCASSTRQGAAGANVLTFGAGSRLTVL.

CDR3 DNA sequence: TGTGCCAGCAGCTTAATTTACCGGAGCGAGCAGTACTTC. It yields the protein CASSLIYRSEQYF. The chain employs TRBV11-3 and TRBJ2-7; D unclear. Germline loops: CDR1 SGHNT, CDR2 YENEEA. The V end was cut by 2 bases, the J end by 6 bases, with 11 bases between. The CDR3 has 13 residues. Using reference TRBV11-3 and TRBJ2-7 for the parts outside the CDR3, the full variable domain is EAGVVQSPRYKIIEKKQPVAFWCNPISGHNTLYWYLQNLGQGPELLIRYENEEAVDDSQLPKDRFSAERLKGVDSTLKIQPAELGDSAVYLCASSLIYRSEQYFGPGTRLTVT.

This rearrangement joins TRBV2 to TRBJ2-1, with D possibly being TRBD2 (6 bases). The germline CDR1 and CDR2 sequences are SNHLY and FYNNEI. The germline V and J ends were trimmed by 3 bases and 12 bases, with 15 bases remaining between them. CDR3 length: 13 residues. The CDR3 sequence is CASSDGGSYLQFF. In DNA form, the CDR3 reads TGTGCCAGCAGTGACGGGGGTAGTTATCTGCAGTTCTTC.

This clone has more than one count but fewer than ten. The rearrangement links TRBV11-2 to TRBJ1-6; D gene ambiguous. The CDR3 sequence is 12 residues long. The germline V and J ends were trimmed by 2 bases and 10 bases, with 6 bases remaining between them. Germline CDR1 reads SGHAT; CDR2 reads FQNNGV. The CDR3 DNA reads TGTGCCAGCAGCTTATGGGGATCACCCCTCCACTTT. Encoded protein: CASSLWGSPLHF.

The rearrangement uses TRBV5-4 and TRBJ1-5, with no clear D. V gave up 2 bases and J gave up 7 bases, with 7 bases separating them. This CDR3 is 12 amino acids long. Germline V gene lookup returns CDR1 SGHNT and CDR2 YYREEE (reference sequence). CDR3 loop: CASSFNAQPQHF. The CDR3 nucleotides are TGTGCCAGCAGCTTTAATGCCCAGCCCCAGCATTTT.

This chain uses TRBV2 with TRBJ2-6; D may match TRBD1 or TRBD2 (5 bases each). Germline V gene sequence: CDR1 SNHLY, CDR2 FYNNEI. V was pared by 8 bases and J by 0 bases, with 11 bases between. There are 15 residues in the CDR3. CDR3 amino acids: CASEAGSSGANVLTF. The CDR3 DNA follows: TGTGCCAGCGAGGCAGGGAGCTCTGGGGCCAACGTCCTGACTTTC.

The DNA for the CDR3 is TGTGCCAGCAGTGCCGGGACAGCCACCACAGATACGCAGTATTTT. This sequence encodes CASSAGTATTDTQYF. The chain employs TRBV2 and TRBJ2-3; 7 bases align to TRBD1. The J segment lost 2 bases and the V segment lost 4 bases, leaving 6 bases of the junction unmatched. This CDR3 comprises 15 residues. The germline V gene encodes CDR1 SNHLY and CDR2 FYNNEI.

The chain links TRBV19 to TRBJ2-1; tentatively, D is TRBD2 (5 bases). CDR3 size: 15 residues. Between the trimmed V and J ends, which lost 3 bases and 1 base, there was a span of 10 bases. Germline V gene data show CDR1 as LNHDA and CDR2 as SQIVND (reference sequence). CDR3 sequence: CASSMGRGSYNEQFF. DNA for the CDR3: TGTGCCAGTAGTATGGGTCGAGGGTCCTACAATGAGCAGTTCTTC.

V gene TRBV9 combines with J gene TRBJ2-1; D call uncertain. The germline V and J ends were trimmed by 0 bases and 7 bases, with 11 bases remaining between them. Germline assignment: CDR1 SGDLS and CDR2 YYNGEE. The CDR3 contains 14 residues. DNA of the CDR3: TGTGCCAGCAGCGTAGGTATCACCTGGAATGAGCAGTTCTTC. Amino acids: CASSVGITWNEQFF.

This clone occurred once. The chain has TRBV7-4 and TRBJ1-4; D may be TRBD1 (5 bases). Germline CDR1 SGHVT, CDR2 SQSDAQ. Trimming shortened V by 3 bases and J by 7 bases, and 21 bases separated the two germline ends. The CDR3 length is 17 residues. The CDR3 nucleotides read TGTGCCAGCAGCTTTCTGACCGCAGGGAGATTTGGTGAAAAACTGTTTTTT. Translated, it gives CASSFLTAGRFGEKLFF. Variable domain in full (rest from reference TRBV7-4 and TRBJ1-4): GAGVSQSPRYKVAKRGRDVALRCDSISGHVTLYWYRQTLGQGSEVLTYSQSDAQRDKSGRPSGRFSAERPERSVSTLKIQRTEQGDSAVYLCASSFLTAGRFGEKLFFGSGTQLSVL.

The chain links TRBV12-3 or TRBV12-4 to TRBJ2-7; D gene unclear. The germline V and J ends were trimmed by 3 bases and 4 bases, with 7 bases remaining between them. The CDR3 loop spans 12 amino acids. CDR3: CASSFVVYEQYF. For the CDR3, the DNA is TGTGCCAGCAGTTTTGTGGTTTACGAGCAGTACTTC.

The rearrangement joins TRBV6-5 to TRBJ2-7; 8 nucleotides line up with TRBD2. This CDR3 comprises 16 residues. Germline CDR1 MNHEY, CDR2 SVGAGI. Trimming at V came to 0 bases and at J to 1 base, leaving 5 bases not matched to a gene. This chain's CDR3 is CASSYSGGGRSYEQYF. The CDR3 DNA reads TGTGCCAGCAGTTACTCAGGCGGGGGGAGGTCCTACGAGCAGTACTTC.

The rearrangement joins TRBV6-5 to TRBJ1-5, with a possible D match to TRBD1 (6 bases). The CDR3 is 14 amino acids. Germline loops: CDR1 MNHEY, CDR2 SVGAGI. V was trimmed by 8 bases and J by 7 bases, leaving 18 bases between them. As DNA, the CDR3 is TGTGCCAGCCGACAGGTCCCGCGAATCCAGCCCCAGCATTTT. As protein: CASRQVPRIQPQHF.

This rearrangement joins TRBV3-1 (or the pseudogene TRBV3-2) to TRBJ2-5, with D possibly matching TRBD1 (8 bases). Germline lookup yields CDR1 LGHDT and CDR2 YNNKEL (reference sequence). The V end was cut by 5 bases, the J end by 5 bases, with 18 bases between. The CDR3 spans 15 residues. The CDR3 DNA reads TGTGCCAGCAGCTCCACAGGGGGGGAGGGGGAGACCCAGTACTTC. This gives the protein CASSSTGGEGETQYF.

This clone has just a few counts. The rearrangement joins TRBV10-3 to TRBJ1-2; D is possibly TRBD1 (6 bases). V lost 6 bases and J lost 0, with 11 bases in between. The germline V gene encodes CDR1 ENHRY and CDR2 SYGVKD. The CDR3 is made up of 14 amino acids. The CDR3 region has the DNA TGTGCCATCAGAGGGGGGAGAACTAACTATGGCTACACCTTC. It codes for CAIRGGRTNYGYTF.